These T cell receptor beta chains were read from a single sample in a study of T cells in Graves' hyperthyroidism and ophthalmopathy. TCRdb reprocessed the multiplex PCR reads via MiXCR and lists one record per CDR3 protein. The data show hundreds of thousands of distinct CDR3 sequences, 14% seen once. The sequencing sample was made of blood. These receptors originate from a woman aged 18-35 years with Graves' hyperthyroidism. The CDR3 runs from the conserved cysteine through the conserved F or W. A D gene is named only where the DNA matches it firmly. Not all rows give a size; the values are once, few, many and, for expanded clones, a class.

d_gene	len	v_gene	j_gene	abundance	CDR3nt	CDR3aa
NA	12	TRBV28	TRBJ1-1	NA	TGTGCCCACCCGGGTAACGGTACTGAAGCTTTCTTT	CAHPGNGTEAFF
TRBD1	14	TRBV6-1	TRBJ1-2	many	TGTGCCAGCGAGGACAGGGGGACTGGGGATGGCTACACCTTC	CASEDRGTGDGYTF
NA	15	TRBV11-3	TRBJ2-7	many	TGTGCCAGCAGCCCAGAGGGCCCTTTCGGCCACGAGCAGTACTTC	CASSPEGPFGHEQYF
NA	16	TRBV10-2	TRBJ1-5	many	TGCGCCAGCACCACCCAGGGTCCGAGGTGCAATCAGCCCCAGCATTTT	CASTTQGPRCNQPQHF
TRBD1	16	TRBV12-3/TRBV12-4	TRBJ1-5	many	TGTGCCAGCAGCGAGGGACAGGGTCGAGGCAATCAGCCCCAGCATTTT	CASSEGQGRGNQPQHF
NA	15	TRBV7-2	TRBJ2-7	many	TGTGCCAGCAGCTTAGTGTCCAGGGAGTCCTACGAGCAGTACTTC	CASSLVSRESYEQYF
NA	12	TRBV10-3	TRBJ2-4	few	TGTGCCATCAGTAGCGGAGAAAACATTCAGTACTTC	CAISSGENIQYF
NA	14	TRBV2	TRBJ2-3	NA	TGTGCCAATACAGAGAGCCTTAGCACAGATACGCAGTATTTT	CANTESLSTDTQYF
TRBD2	21	TRBV6-1	TRBJ2-3	many	TGTGCCAGCAGTGAAGGTTGGGAGCTAGCGGGATACGTTTTGGGCACAGATACGCAGTATTTT	CASSEGWELAGYVLGTDTQYF
NA	15	TRBV18	TRBJ1-1	few	TGTGCCAGCTCACCTCCGGGACCCATAAACACTGAAGCTTTCTTT	CASSPPGPINTEAFF
NA	14	TRBV7-3	TRBJ2-3	many	TGTGCCAGCAGCACCAGCCAAATCACAGATACGCAGTATTTT	CASSTSQITDTQYF
NA	12	TRBV7-3	TRBJ1-1	NA	TGTGCCAGCAGCTTACCGGGGGCAGAAGCTTTCTTT	CASSLPGAEAFF
TRBD1	15	TRBV19	TRBJ1-5	NA	TGTGCCAGTAGTAGGGGACAGACGTACAATCAGCCCCAGCATTTT	CASSRGQTYNQPQHF
NA	15	TRBV5-4	TRBJ2-2	NA	TGTGCCAGCAGCCGGGACGCCTACGGCACCGGGGAGCTGTTTTTT	CASSRDAYGTGELFF
NA	14	TRBV20-1	TRBJ2-3	NA	TGCAGTGCTTTTCCAGGGGGCGGGAGAGATACGCAGTATTTT	CSAFPGGGRDTQYF
NA	16	TRBV27	TRBJ2-3	many	TGTGCCAGCAGTTTAAACGACGGGGACAAAACAGATACGCAGTATTTT	CASSLNDGDKTDTQYF
NA	18	TRBV2	TRBJ1-2	many	TGTGCCAGCAGTGATAGGGGTCAGGAGGCCTATATAGGCTATGGCTACACCTTC	CASSDRGQEAYIGYGYTF
NA	15	TRBV2	TRBJ2-7	many	TGTGCCAGCAGTCGATCAGGAGGGTCAGACTACGAGCAGTACTTC	CASSRSGGSDYEQYF
NA	14	TRBV18	TRBJ1-2	NA	TGTGCCAGCTCGCTCTTTACAGGATCCTATGGCTACACCTTC	CASSLFTGSYGYTF
NA	14	TRBV3-1	TRBJ1-5	many	TGTGCCAGCAGCCAGGGGGGAGTAAATCAGCCCCAGCATTTT	CASSQGGVNQPQHF
NA	16	TRBV10-1	TRBJ2-3	few	TGCGCCAGCAGTGAGTCTTTCGGCGGGAGCACAGATACGCAGTATTTT	CASSESFGGSTDTQYF
NA	14	TRBV6-2/TRBV6-3	TRBJ2-1	many	TGTGCCAGCAGTTACTCCGACCCGCGGAATGAGCAGTTCTTC	CASSYSDPRNEQFF
NA	14	TRBV19	TRBJ2-2	NA	TGTGCCAGCCGGACTCGGCGGCAAGGCGGGGAGCTGTTTTTT	CASRTRRQGGELFF
NA	14	TRBV3-1	TRBJ1-4	many	TGTGCCAGCAGCCATGGCAGGGTAGAGGAAAAACTGTTTTTT	CASSHGRVEEKLFF
NA	15	TRBV6-1	TRBJ2-4	NA	TGTGCCAGCAGTACCTGGACTCTTGCGGAAAACATTCAGTACTTC	CASSTWTLAENIQYF
TRBD1	12	TRBV12-3/TRBV12-4	TRBJ2-1	NA	TGTGCCATCAACGCGGCAGGACAGGGTCCGTTCTTC	CAINAAGQGPFF
NA	12	TRBV18	TRBJ2-1	few	TGTGCCAGCTCAGAACGGGGCGGGGAGCAGTTCTTC	CASSERGGEQFF
NA	13	TRBV12-3/TRBV12-4	TRBJ2-3	many	TGTGCCAGCAGTTTACTCTTCACAGATACGCAGTATTTT	CASSLLFTDTQYF